These T cell receptor beta chains were read from a single sample in a study of shared clonotypes between healthy human individuals. Only in-frame clones appear in the TCRdb table, and some are missing; sequencing was by immunoSEQ multiplex PCR. The sample shows over 950,000 clones, approximately 80% of them seen only once. The sequencing sample was made of memory CD4+ T cells from PBMCs. These receptors came from a man between 18 and 29 years old in good health. Some clones in this sample may be carry-over from other donors' samples. CDR3s include the opening cysteine and the closing phenylalanine or tryptophan. D genes are given only for firm matches. Clone size, where shown, is once, few, many, or a class for clones that have expanded.

j_call d_call clone_size v_call cdr3_length cdr3_aa cdr3_nt
TRBJ1-5 NA NA TRBV28 14 CASSPSSGDQPQHF TGTGCCAGCAGCCCATCGTCGGGGGATCAGCCCCAGCATTTT
TRBJ1-1 NA NA TRBV15 12 CATSREDLGAFF TGTGCCACCAGCAGGGAGGACCTCGGAGCTTTCTTT
TRBJ2-2 NA NA TRBV7-8 18 CASKPEVGRESNTGELFF TGTGCCAGCAAGCCGGAGGTGGGCAGGGAGAGCAACACCGGGGAGCTGTTTTTT
TRBJ1-5 NA NA TRBV7-9 13 CASSSRLGQPQHF TGTGCCAGCAGTTCGCGCCTTGGTCAGCCCCAGCATTTT
TRBJ2-1 TRBD2 NA TRBV7-3 14 CASSFSGKPNEQFF TGTGCCAGCAGCTTTAGCGGGAAGCCCAATGAGCAGTTCTTC
TRBJ2-1 NA NA TRBV6-1 12 CASSESEWAKFF TGTGCCAGCAGTGAATCAGAGTGGGCGAAGTTCTTC
TRBJ2-3 NA NA TRBV4-3 14 CASSQDVGTDTQYF TGCGCCAGCAGCCAAGACGTTGGTACAGATACGCAGTATTTT
TRBJ2-5 TRBD1 NA TRBV5-1 14 CASSEGQVWETQYF TGCGCCAGCAGCGAGGGACAGGTTTGGGAGACCCAGTACTTC
TRBJ1-5 NA NA TRBV5-5 15 CASTLVPTEGQPQHF TGTGCCAGCACCCTTGTCCCGACCGAAGGACAGCCCCAGCATTTT
TRBJ2-1 TRBD2 NA TRBV5-4 16 CASSPSTSGRSNEQFF TGTGCCAGCAGCCCTTCGACTAGCGGGAGGTCGAATGAGCAGTTCTTC
TRBJ1-1 TRBD1 few TRBV18 15 CASSPTAGGWTEAFF TGTGCCAGCTCACCGACGGCAGGGGGCTGGACTGAAGCTTTCTTT
TRBJ2-2 NA NA TRBV7-2 16 CASSLLGLSNTGELFF TGTGCCAGCAGTCTACTGGGACTTTCGAACACCGGGGAGCTGTTTTTT
TRBJ2-3 NA few TRBV6-6 15 CASSYLAGLTDTQYF TGTGCCAGCAGTTACCTGGCAGGGCTCACAGATACGCAGTATTTT
TRBJ2-2 TRBD2 many TRBV7-8 16 CASSSTSGSGIGELFF TGTGCCAGCAGCTCGACTAGCGGGAGCGGTATAGGGGAGCTGTTTTTT
TRBJ2-1 NA NA TRBV9 17 CASSPTGPNSYLNEQFF TGTGCCAGCAGCCCCACCGGACCGAACTCCTACTTGAATGAGCAGTTCTTC
TRBJ2-5 TRBD1 NA TRBV9 15 CASSSQTGGLETQYF TGTGCCAGCAGCTCCCAGACAGGGGGCTTGGAGACCCAGTACTTC
TRBJ2-1 NA NA TRBV5-1 15 CASSLQQGGFNEQFF TGCGCCAGCAGCTTGCAGCAGGGTGGGTTCAATGAGCAGTTCTTC
TRBJ1-1 TRBD1 NA TRBV6-1 14 CASNQGGEGSIAFF TGTGCCAGCAACCAGGGGGGGGAAGGGTCAATAGCTTTCTTT
TRBJ1-1 NA NA TRBV4-3 16 CASSQALHRLNTEAFF TGCGCCAGCAGCCAAGCCCTCCACAGGCTAAACACTGAAGCTTTCTTT
TRBJ1-3 NA NA TRBV4-1 16 CASSQEGGAPGNTIYF TGCGCCAGCAGCCAAGAGGGGGGGGCGCCTGGAAACACCATATATTTT
TRBJ1-4 TRBD1 NA TRBV29-1 14 CSVTIDRVGEKLFF TGCAGCGTGACGATTGACAGGGTTGGTGAAAAACTGTTTTTT